A single sample is the source of the 32 T cell receptor beta chains below, sequenced in a study of response to subunit inactivated influenza vaccine. TCRdb passed the RT-PCR reads through MiXCR, listing each CDR3 protein once. The table records roughly 700,000 distinct CDR3 sequences, 15% to 19% of them present only once. The material was PBMCs from blood, obtained 11 to 12 days after vaccination. The receptors shown here come from a man over 45 who received an inactivated influenza vaccine.

The chain uses TRBV24-1 and TRBJ1-3; D ambiguous. V gave up 9 bases and J gave up 0 bases, with 8 bases separating them. CDR3 size: 13 residues. The germline CDR1 and CDR2 sequences are KGHDR and SFDVKD. Here the CDR3 reads CATQESSGNTIYF. CDR3 nucleotides: TGTGCCACCCAGGAAAGCTCTGGAAACACCATATATTTT.

The chain couples TRBV28 to TRBJ1-2; TRBD1 aligns across 8 bases. This CDR3 spans 15 amino acids. Germline CDR1 MDHEN, CDR2 SYDVKM. V lost 1 base, J lost 6 bases, and 7 bases stayed unmatched. Here the CDR3 DNA reads TGTGCCAGCAGTTTATATTCGGGACAGGCGAATGGCTACACCTTC. This codes for CASSLYSGQANGYTF.

This clonotype appeared a few times. This chain uses TRBV7-2 with TRBJ1-6; D remains unclear. The CDR3 length is 13 residues. In germline, CDR1 is SGHTA, CDR2 FQGNSA. Trimming left V 3 bases short and J 6 bases short, with 6 bases between. As DNA, the CDR3 is TGTGCCAGCAGCTTGTCAATTAATTCACCCCTCCACTTT. It is translated as CASSLSINSPLHF.

This clonotype has more than one count but fewer than ten. The V gene is TRBV5-1, the J gene TRBJ2-3; no firm D call. The V end lost 1 base, the J end lost 1 base, and 7 bases lay between the germline ends. The germline V gene has CDR1 SGHRS and CDR2 YFSETQ. CDR3 size: 14 residues. The CDR3 loop is CASSLWGRTDTQYF. The CDR3 coding sequence is TGCGCCAGCAGCTTGTGGGGTCGCACAGATACGCAGTATTTT.

At least ten counts were recorded for this clonotype. The CDR3 is CASSLVGSGANVLTF. CDR3 in DNA: TGTGCCAGCAGCTTAGTAGGCTCTGGGGCCAACGTCCTGACTTTC. The rearrangement joins TRBV5-6 to TRBJ2-6; D ambiguous. V was clipped by 2 bases and J by 0 bases, with 6 bases between them. This CDR3 contains 15 residues. In germline, CDR1 is SGHDT, CDR2 YYEEEE.

This clonotype was seen a handful of times. This chain links TRBV12-3 or TRBV12-4 with TRBJ1-2, with no clear D. The CDR3 is made up of 13 amino acids. Trimming removed 6 bases from V and 8 bases from J, with 16 bases in between. Here the CDR3 reads CASSTGPVRGYTF. The CDR3 region has the DNA TGTGCCAGCAGCACTGGACCCGTCCGGGGCTACACCTTC.

This sequence joins TRBV7-2 and TRBJ1-1, with D perhaps matching TRBD1 (5 bases). Germline-derived CDR1 and CDR2 are SGHTA and FQGNSA. The CDR3 totals 15 residues. Deletions cut 2 bases from V and 3 bases from J, with 13 bases between. The CDR3, as DNA: TGTGCCAGCAGCTTAACTACAGGAGCCTACACTGAAGCTTTCTTT. Amino acids: CASSLTTGAYTEAFF.

In this sample, this clonotype turned up a few times. V usage is TRBV7-3 and J usage is TRBJ2-7; 8 bases are a match to TRBD1. Trimming at V came to 6 bases and at J to 0 bases, leaving 10 bases not matched to a gene. CDR1 and CDR2 from the germline V gene are SGHTA and FQGTGA. The CDR3 loop spans 16 amino acids. The CDR3 DNA reads TGTGCCAGCAGTTTTACAGGGGGGAAAAGCTCCTACGAGCAGTACTTC. Protein product: CASSFTGGKSSYEQYF.

This sequence joins TRBV4-1 and TRBJ2-1; 13 bases align to TRBD2. CDR1 MGHRA and CDR2 YSYEKL come from the germline V gene. V trimming: 1 base; J trimming: 9 bases; junction bases outside the gene matches: 9. The CDR3 has 17 residues. The CDR3 coding sequence is TGCGCCAGCAGCCAAGGGACTAGCGGGAGAAAAGGAGGTGAGCAGTTCTTC. Protein sequence: CASSQGTSGRKGGEQFF.

CDR3 loop: CSALRPGSNTGELFF. The CDR3 DNA reads TGCAGTGCCCTCCGACCGGGGTCGAACACCGGGGAGCTGTTTTTT. The V and J genes are TRBV20-1 and TRBJ2-2; maybe TRBD2 (5 bases). Germline CDR1 DFQATT, CDR2 SNEGSKA (reference sequence). Deletions cut 6 bases from V and 0 bases from J, with 14 bases between. CDR3 size: 15 residues.

A few counts support this clonotype. This chain links TRBV28 with TRBJ2-1, with TRBD1 matching 10 bases. This CDR3 has 15 amino acids. The germline V gene has CDR1 MDHEN and CDR2 SYDVKM. V gave up 6 bases and J gave up 3 bases; unmatched junction bases: 5. CDR3 coding DNA: TGTGCCAGCAGGTGGGGACAGGGGAACTACAATGAGCAGTTCTTC. This codes for CASRWGQGNYNEQFF.

The table lists this clonotype with a few counts. This rearrangement joins TRBV5-6 to TRBJ2-1; TRBD2 matches at 8 bases. CDR1 and CDR2 from the germline V gene are SGHDT and YYEEEE. The length of the CDR3 is 15 residues. Trimming cost V 1 base and J 6 bases; bases outside gene matches: 6. This CDR3 is CASSLWRGAGNEQFF. The CDR3 DNA follows: TGTGCCAGCAGCTTGTGGCGGGGGGCGGGCAATGAGCAGTTCTTC. The full variable domain, completed using reference TRBV5-6 and TRBJ2-1, is DAGVTQSPTHLIKTRGQQVTLRCSPKSGHDTVSWYQQALGQGPQFIFQYYEEEERQRGNFPDRFSGHQFPNYSSELNVNALLLGDSALYLCASSLWRGAGNEQFFGPGTRLTVL.

This clonotype was picked up a small number of times. This CDR3 is CSVGASGRALVWNEQFF. CDR3 nucleotides: TGCAGCGTTGGGGCTAGCGGGAGGGCCTTAGTGTGGAATGAGCAGTTCTTC. This sequence joins TRBV29-1 and TRBJ2-1; TRBD2 matches 12 bases. There are 17 residues in the CDR3. The germline gives CDR1 SQVTM, CDR2 ANQGSEA. V dropped 4 bases and J dropped 7; count of bases not matched to a gene: 14.

The rearrangement joins TRBV7-2 to TRBJ2-2; TRBD1 matches at 8 bases. CDR1 is SGHTA, CDR2 FQGNSA, per germline. The CDR3 consists of 15 residues. V dropped 5 bases and J dropped 7; count of bases not matched to a gene: 9. The CDR3 bases are TGTGCCAGCAGCCCACAGGGGGGCGGCGTCGGGGAGCTGTTTTTT. Translating it yields CASSPQGGGVGELFF.

This clonotype appeared many times. The V gene is TRBV7-3, the J gene TRBJ2-3; 10 bases are shared with TRBD2. V dropped 3 bases and J dropped 5; count of bases not matched to a gene: 8. This CDR3 comprises 16 residues. Per the germline V gene, CDR1 is SGHTA and CDR2 is FQGTGA. The CDR3 bases are TGTGCCAGCAGCTTGAGCGGGAGGGGGGTGAAAGATACGCAGTATTTT. As protein: CASSLSGRGVKDTQYF. Drawing the rest from reference TRBV7-3 and TRBJ2-3, the complete variable domain is GAGVSQTPSNKVTEKGKYVELRCDPISGHTALYWYRQSLGQGPEFLIYFQGTGAADDSGLPNDRFFAVRPEGSVSTLKIQRTERGDSAVYLCASSLSGRGVKDTQYFGPGTRLTVL.

The chain uses TRBV11-2 and TRBJ2-7; the D is unclear. In germline, CDR1 is SGHAT, CDR2 FQNNGV. The CDR3 spans 13 residues. Trimming pared 5 bases from V and 6 bases from J, leaving 14 bases between. The CDR3 protein is CASSTARYSEQYF. The DNA for the CDR3 is TGTGCCAGCAGCACAGCCAGGTACTCCGAGCAGTACTTC.

In this sample, this clonotype turned up a few times. The genes are TRBV20-1 and TRBJ2-7, with D hard to call. This CDR3 contains 12 residues. V was shortened by 1 base and J by 4 bases, with 8 bases between the two germline ends. CDR1 DFQATT and CDR2 SNEGSKA come from the germline V gene (reference sequence). CDR3 loop: CSARGLLYEQYF. DNA of the CDR3: TGCAGTGCTAGAGGACTTTTGTACGAGCAGTACTTC.

The chain employs TRBV20-1 and TRBJ1-1, with D possibly TRBD1 on 5 matching bases. Germline CDR1 and CDR2: DFQATT and SNEGSKA (reference sequence). The V end lost 3 bases, the J end lost 0 bases, and 11 bases lay between the germline ends. This CDR3 spans 14 amino acids. The DNA of the CDR3 is TGCAGTGCTAGTAGCGGGGCCTTGAACACTGAAGCTTTCTTT. Translated, it gives CSASSGALNTEAFF.

V and J are TRBV28 and TRBJ1-2; the D gene is possibly TRBD1 (6 bases). The CDR3 is made up of 13 amino acids. The V gene lost 6 bases and the J gene lost 6 bases, with 14 bases spanning the gap. Looked up from germline, CDR1 is MDHEN and CDR2 is SYDVKM. CDR3 protein: CASRTQGFDGYTF. The DNA of the CDR3 is TGTGCCAGCAGGACACAGGGTTTCGATGGCTACACCTTC.

J is TRBJ1-5 and V is TRBV7-2, with no clear D. The germline V and J ends were trimmed by 1 base and 6 bases, with 10 bases remaining between them. CDR1 and CDR2 from the germline V gene are SGHTA and FQGNSA. The length of the CDR3 is 14 residues. CDR3: CASSLDKGVQPQHF. The CDR3 nucleotides are TGTGCCAGCAGCTTAGATAAGGGCGTTCAGCCCCAGCATTTT. Looking up the rest from reference TRBV7-2 and TRBJ1-5 gives the full variable domain: GAGVSQSPSNKVTEKGKDVELRCDPISGHTALYWYRQSLGQGLEFLIYFQGNSAPDKSGLPSDRFSAERTGGSVSTLTIQRTQQEDSAVYLCASSLDKGVQPQHFGDGTRLSIL.

The sample holds many counts of this clonotype. V and J are TRBV20-1 and TRBJ2-1; 11 positions match TRBD2. CDR3 length equals 18 residues. Germline V lookup: CDR1 DFQATT, CDR2 SNEGSKA (reference sequence). V was pared by 5 bases and J by 0 bases, with 12 bases of the junction left unmatched. CDR3 residues: CSALLTSGVSSSYNEQFF. Written as DNA, the CDR3 is TGCAGTGCTCTCCTGACTAGCGGGGTCTCGAGCTCCTACAATGAGCAGTTCTTC.

V usage is TRBV13 and J usage is TRBJ2-1, with 10 bases identical to TRBD2. CDR1 is PRHDT and CDR2 is FYEKMQ in the germline V gene (reference sequence). The CDR3 is 16 residues long. The junction had 4 bases not matched to a gene; V was cut back by 1 base and J by 4 bases. In DNA, the CDR3 is TGTGCCAGCAGCTTAGCCGGGACTAGCGTATACAATGAGCAGTTCTTC. Amino acid sequence: CASSLAGTSVYNEQFF.

The chain carries TRBV30 and TRBJ2-3; D perhaps matches TRBD2 (5 bases). Germline V CDR1 and CDR2: GTSNPN, SVGIG (reference sequence). This CDR3 has 15 residues. The germline V and J ends were trimmed by 1 base and 7 bases, with 18 bases remaining between them. CDR3 in DNA: TGTGCCTGGAGTGGCTTGCCCTCAAGCGGCTATACGCAGTATTTT. Translated, it gives CAWSGLPSSGYTQYF.

This clonotype was observed a few times. V gene TRBV5-1 combines with J gene TRBJ2-2; 9 nucleotides align to TRBD1. The CDR3 sequence is 15 residues long. The V gene's germline CDR1 is SGHRS and CDR2 YFSETQ. With V trimmed by 4 bases and J by 6 bases, 7 bases remained unmatched. CDR3 amino acids: CASSAPGQGAGELFF. The CDR3 DNA reads as TGCGCCAGCAGCGCGCCGGGACAGGGCGCCGGGGAGCTGTTTTTT.

Many counts were recorded for this clonotype. In DNA, the CDR3 is TGTGCCAGCAGCTTGAACAGGGCCACCGGGGAGCTGTTTTTT. Translation gives CASSLNRATGELFF. This sequence joins TRBV5-8 and TRBJ2-2; D is possibly TRBD1 (6 bases). Trimming cost V 1 base and J 4 bases, with 8 bases left between them. From germline, CDR1 is SGHTS and CDR2 YDEGEE. This CDR3 region has 14 residues.

Only a few counts were recorded for this clonotype. The genes are TRBV6-1 and TRBJ1-5; the match to TRBD1 covers 7 bases. Germline V CDR1 and CDR2: MNHNS, SASEGT. Unmatched junction bases numbered 7, after V lost 6 bases and J lost 5 bases. This CDR3 spans 14 amino acids. The CDR3 loop reads CASSRTGPYQPQHF. CDR3 bases: TGTGCCAGCAGCCGGACAGGCCCTTATCAGCCCCAGCATTTT.

The table lists this clonotype with a few counts. This chain connects TRBV6-5 to TRBJ2-7; D remains ambiguous. The length of the CDR3 is 15 residues. V was cut by 0 bases and J by 6 bases, with 15 bases left in between. From germline, CDR1 is MNHEY and CDR2 SVGAGI. CDR3 coding DNA: TGTGCCAGCAGTTACTCGAGAGTTTCAAACTCCGAGCAGTACTTC. Translation gives CASSYSRVSNSEQYF.

The chain links TRBV6-5 to TRBJ2-7; perhaps TRBD2 as D (5 bases). This CDR3 has 15 amino acids. Germline CDR1 MNHEY, CDR2 SVGAGI. V lost 0 bases and J 1 base, leaving 10 bases between the germline ends. CDR3 DNA: TGTGCCAGCAGTTACTCGTCGGGGTTGTCCTACGAGCAGTACTTC. Protein product: CASSYSSGLSYEQYF.

This clonotype turned up a few times. The chain is built from TRBV20-1 and TRBJ2-1; D is uncertain. This CDR3 region has 17 residues. The germline V and J ends were trimmed by 3 bases and 5 bases, with 23 bases remaining between them. Germline CDR1 reads DFQATT; CDR2 reads SNEGSKA (reference sequence). The CDR3, as DNA: TGCAGTGCTAGGGGTTGGAGAGGAGTTAGGTTAGACAATGAGCAGTTCTTC. Translating it yields CSARGWRGVRLDNEQFF.

This clonotype was recorded only once. This chain joins TRBV6-2 or TRBV6-3 and TRBJ1-1; D is undetermined. Germline CDR1 is MNHEY and CDR2 is SVGEGT. With 6 bases removed from V and 1 base from J, the gap between germline ends came to 9 bases. The CDR3 is 13 residues long. CDR3: CASRQSKNTEAFF. The CDR3, as DNA: TGTGCCAGCAGACAGAGTAAGAACACTGAAGCTTTCTTT.

This clonotype has only a few counts. The V call is TRBV20-1, the J call TRBJ2-3; 11 nucleotides align to TRBD2. The CDR3 sequence is 15 residues long. Looked up from germline, CDR1 is DFQATT and CDR2 is SNEGSKA (reference sequence). J was trimmed by 3 bases and V by 3 bases; bases with no gene match: 5. Here the CDR3 reads CSASLGLAVTDTQYF. The CDR3 region has the DNA TGCAGTGCTAGCCTGGGACTAGCGGTAACAGATACGCAGTATTTT.

This chain joins TRBV9 and TRBJ2-5; a weak D match, TRBD2 (5 bases). V lost 3 bases, J lost 2 bases, and 11 bases lay in between. The CDR3 is 14 amino acids. CDR1 is SGDLS, CDR2 YYNGEE, per germline. CDR3 loop: CASSARRGQETQYF. CDR3 nucleotide sequence: TGTGCCAGCAGCGCCAGGCGAGGGCAAGAGACCCAGTACTTC.